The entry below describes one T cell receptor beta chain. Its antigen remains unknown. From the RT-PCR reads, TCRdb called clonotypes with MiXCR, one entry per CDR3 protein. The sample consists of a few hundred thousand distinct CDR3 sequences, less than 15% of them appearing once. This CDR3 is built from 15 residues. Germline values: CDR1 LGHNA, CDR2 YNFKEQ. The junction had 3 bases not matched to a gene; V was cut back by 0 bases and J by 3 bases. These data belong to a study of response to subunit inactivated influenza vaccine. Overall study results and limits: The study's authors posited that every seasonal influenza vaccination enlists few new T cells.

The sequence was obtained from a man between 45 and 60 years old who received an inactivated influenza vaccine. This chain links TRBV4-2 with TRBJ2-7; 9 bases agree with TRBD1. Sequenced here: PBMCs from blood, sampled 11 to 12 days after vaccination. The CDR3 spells CASSQDPTGGYEQYF. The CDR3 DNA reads TGTGCCAGCAGCCAAGACCCGACAGGGGGCTACGAGCAGTACTTC.